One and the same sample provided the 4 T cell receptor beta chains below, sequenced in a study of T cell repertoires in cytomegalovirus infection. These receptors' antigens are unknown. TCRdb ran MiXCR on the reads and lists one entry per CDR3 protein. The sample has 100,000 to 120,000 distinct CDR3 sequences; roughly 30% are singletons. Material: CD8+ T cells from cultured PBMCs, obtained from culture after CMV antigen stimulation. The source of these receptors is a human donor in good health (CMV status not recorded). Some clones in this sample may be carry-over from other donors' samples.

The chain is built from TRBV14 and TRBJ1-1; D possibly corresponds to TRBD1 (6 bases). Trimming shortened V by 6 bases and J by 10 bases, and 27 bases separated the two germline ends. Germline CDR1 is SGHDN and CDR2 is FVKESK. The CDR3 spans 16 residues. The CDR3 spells CASSHQGTGLIGGAFF. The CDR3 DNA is TGTGCCAGCAGTCACCAGGGGACCGGCTTAATTGGAGGAGCTTTCTTT.

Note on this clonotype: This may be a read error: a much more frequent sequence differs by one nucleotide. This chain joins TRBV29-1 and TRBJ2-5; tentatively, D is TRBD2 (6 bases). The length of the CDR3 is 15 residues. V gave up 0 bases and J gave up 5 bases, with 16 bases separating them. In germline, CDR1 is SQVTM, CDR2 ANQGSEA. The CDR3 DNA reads TGCAGCGTTGAAGAGTGGGGCGGGGACGTGGAGACCCAGTACTTC. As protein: CSVEEWGGDVETQYF.

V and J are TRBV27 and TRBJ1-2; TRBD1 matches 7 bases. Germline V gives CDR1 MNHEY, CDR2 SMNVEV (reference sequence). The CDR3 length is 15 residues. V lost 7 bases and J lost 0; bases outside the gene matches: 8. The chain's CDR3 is CASTRTGHPNYGYTF. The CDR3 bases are TGTGCCAGCACTCGGACAGGCCACCCTAACTATGGCTACACCTTC.

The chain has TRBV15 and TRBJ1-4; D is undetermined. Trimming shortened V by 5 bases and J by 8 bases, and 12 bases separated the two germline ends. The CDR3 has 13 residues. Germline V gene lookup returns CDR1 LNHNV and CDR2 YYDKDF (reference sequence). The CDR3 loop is CATSLLRVEKLFF. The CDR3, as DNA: TGTGCCACCAGCCTGCTCCGGGTGGAAAAACTGTTTTTT.